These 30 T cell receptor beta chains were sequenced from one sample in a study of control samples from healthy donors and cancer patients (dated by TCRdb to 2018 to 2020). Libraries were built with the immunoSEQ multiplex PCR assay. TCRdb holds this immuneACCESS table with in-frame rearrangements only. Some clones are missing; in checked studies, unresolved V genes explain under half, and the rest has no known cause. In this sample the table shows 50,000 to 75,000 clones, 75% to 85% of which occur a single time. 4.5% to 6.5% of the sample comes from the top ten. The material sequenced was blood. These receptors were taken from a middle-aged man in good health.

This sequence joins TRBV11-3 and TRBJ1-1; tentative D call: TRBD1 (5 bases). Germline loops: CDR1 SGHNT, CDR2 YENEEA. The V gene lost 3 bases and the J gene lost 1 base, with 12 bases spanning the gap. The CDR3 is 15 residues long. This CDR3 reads CASSFQQAGNTEAFF. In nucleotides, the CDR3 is TGTGCCAGCAGCTTCCAACAGGCGGGGAACACTGAAGCTTTCTTT.

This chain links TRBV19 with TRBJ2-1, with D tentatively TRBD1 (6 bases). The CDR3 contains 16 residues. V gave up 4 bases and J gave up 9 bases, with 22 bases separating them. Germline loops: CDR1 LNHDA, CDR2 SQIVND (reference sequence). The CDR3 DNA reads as TGTGCCAGTAGTAAACCGGCAGGGGTCATTTTCCCTGAGCAGTTCTTC. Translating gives CASSKPAGVIFPEQFF.

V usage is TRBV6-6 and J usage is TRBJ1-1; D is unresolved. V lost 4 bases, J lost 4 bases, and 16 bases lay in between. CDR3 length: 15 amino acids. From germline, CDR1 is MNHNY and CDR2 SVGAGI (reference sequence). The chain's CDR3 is CASSSTAFGSTEAFF. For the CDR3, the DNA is TGTGCCAGCAGTTCGACGGCTTTCGGGAGCACTGAAGCTTTCTTT.

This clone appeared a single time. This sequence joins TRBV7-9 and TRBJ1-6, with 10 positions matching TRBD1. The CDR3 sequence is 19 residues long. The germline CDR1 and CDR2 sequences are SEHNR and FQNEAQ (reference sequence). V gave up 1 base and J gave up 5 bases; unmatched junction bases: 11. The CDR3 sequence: CASSLGIISGTGDNSPLHF. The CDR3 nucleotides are TGTGCCAGCAGCTTAGGTATCATCTCCGGGACAGGGGATAATTCACCCCTCCACTTT.

The CDR3 DNA reads TGTGCCATCAGTGACAGGACACAAGACACAGATACGCAGTATTTT. It translates to CAISDRTQDTDTQYF. This sequence joins TRBV10-3 and TRBJ2-3; D is perhaps TRBD1 (5 bases). The CDR3 is made up of 15 amino acids. CDR1 and CDR2 (germline): ENHRY, SYGVKD. Between the trimmed V and J ends, which lost 3 bases and 2 bases, there was a span of 12 bases.

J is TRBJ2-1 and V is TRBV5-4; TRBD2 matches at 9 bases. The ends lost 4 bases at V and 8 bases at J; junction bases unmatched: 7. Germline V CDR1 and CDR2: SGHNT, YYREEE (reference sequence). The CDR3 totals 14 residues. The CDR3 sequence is CASSRGGDRYEQFF. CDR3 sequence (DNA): TGTGCCAGCAGCCGCGGGGGGGATCGTTATGAGCAGTTCTTC.

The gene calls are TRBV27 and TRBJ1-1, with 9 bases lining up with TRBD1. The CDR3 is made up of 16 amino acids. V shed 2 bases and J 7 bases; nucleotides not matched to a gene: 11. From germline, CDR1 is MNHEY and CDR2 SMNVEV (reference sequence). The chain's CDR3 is CASSLRLQGAVLEAFF. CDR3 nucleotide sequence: TGTGCCAGCAGTTTACGCCTACAGGGGGCGGTTCTTGAAGCTTTCTTT.

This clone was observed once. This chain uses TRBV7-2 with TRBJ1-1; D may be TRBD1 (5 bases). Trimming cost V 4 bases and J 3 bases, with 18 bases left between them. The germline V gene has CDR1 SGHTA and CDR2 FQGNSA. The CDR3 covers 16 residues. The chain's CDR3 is CASSSTRSKGHTEAFF. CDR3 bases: TGTGCCAGCAGCTCCACCCGCTCCAAGGGACACACTGAAGCTTTCTTT.

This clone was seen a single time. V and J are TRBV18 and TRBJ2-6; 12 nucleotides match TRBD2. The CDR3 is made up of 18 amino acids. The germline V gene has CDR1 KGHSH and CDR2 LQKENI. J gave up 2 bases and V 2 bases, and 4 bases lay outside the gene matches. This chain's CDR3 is CASSPRLAGEAGANVLTF. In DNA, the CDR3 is TGTGCCAGCTCACCAAGACTAGCGGGAGAGGCTGGGGCCAACGTCCTGACTTTC.

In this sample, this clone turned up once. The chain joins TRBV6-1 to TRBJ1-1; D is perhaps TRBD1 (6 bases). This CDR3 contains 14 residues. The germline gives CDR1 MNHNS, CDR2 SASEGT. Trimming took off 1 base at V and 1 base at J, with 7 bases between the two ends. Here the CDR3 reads CASSEGQENTEAFF. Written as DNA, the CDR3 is TGTGCCAGCAGTGAAGGACAGGAGAACACTGAAGCTTTCTTT.

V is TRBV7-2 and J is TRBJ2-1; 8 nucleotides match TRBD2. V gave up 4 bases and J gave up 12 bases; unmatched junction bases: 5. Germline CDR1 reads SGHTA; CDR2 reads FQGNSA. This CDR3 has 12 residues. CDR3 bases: TGTGCCAGCAGCTCGACGGGGGGGTTGCAGTTCTTC. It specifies CASSSTGGLQFF.

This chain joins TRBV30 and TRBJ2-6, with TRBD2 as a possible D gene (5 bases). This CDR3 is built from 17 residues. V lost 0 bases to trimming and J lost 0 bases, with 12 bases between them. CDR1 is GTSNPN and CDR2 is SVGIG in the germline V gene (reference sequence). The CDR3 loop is CAWSVIPGSSGANVLTF. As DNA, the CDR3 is TGTGCCTGGAGTGTAATCCCGGGATCCTCTGGGGCCAACGTCCTGACTTTC.

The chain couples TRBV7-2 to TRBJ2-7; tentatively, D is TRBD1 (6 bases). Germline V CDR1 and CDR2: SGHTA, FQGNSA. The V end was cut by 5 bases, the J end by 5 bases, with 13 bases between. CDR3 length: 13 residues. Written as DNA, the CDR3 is TGTGCCAGCAGCCAGCGGACAGTCCACGAGCAGTACTTC. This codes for CASSQRTVHEQYF.

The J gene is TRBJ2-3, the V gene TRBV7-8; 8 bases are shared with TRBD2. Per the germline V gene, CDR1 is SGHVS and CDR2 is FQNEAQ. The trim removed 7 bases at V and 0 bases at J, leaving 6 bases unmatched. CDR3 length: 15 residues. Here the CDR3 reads CASTWRGASTDTQYF. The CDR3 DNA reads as TGTGCCAGCACCTGGCGGGGGGCCAGCACAGATACGCAGTATTTT.

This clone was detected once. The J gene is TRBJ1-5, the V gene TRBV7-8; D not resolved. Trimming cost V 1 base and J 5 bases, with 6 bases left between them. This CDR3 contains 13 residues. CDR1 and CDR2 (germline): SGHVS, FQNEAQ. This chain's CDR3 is CASSLVRDQPQHF. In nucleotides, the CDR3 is TGTGCCAGCAGCTTAGTACGGGATCAGCCCCAGCATTTT. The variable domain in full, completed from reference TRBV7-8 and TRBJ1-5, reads GAGVSQSPRYKVAKRGQDVALRCDPISGHVSLFWYQQALGQGPEFLTYFQNEAQLDKSGLPSDRFFAERPEGSVSTLKIQRTQQEDSAVYLCASSLVRDQPQHFGDGTRLSIL.

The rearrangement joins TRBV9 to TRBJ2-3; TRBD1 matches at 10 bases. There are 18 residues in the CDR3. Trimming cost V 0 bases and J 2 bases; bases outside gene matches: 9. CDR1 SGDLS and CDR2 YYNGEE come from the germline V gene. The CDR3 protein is CASSVGLGTGEATDTQYF. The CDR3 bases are TGTGCCAGCAGCGTAGGTCTTGGGACAGGGGAAGCCACAGATACGCAGTATTTT.

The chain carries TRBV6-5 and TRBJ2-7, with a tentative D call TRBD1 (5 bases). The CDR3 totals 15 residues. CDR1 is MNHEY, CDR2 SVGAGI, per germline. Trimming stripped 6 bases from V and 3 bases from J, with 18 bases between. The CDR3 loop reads CASRTRAGEHYEQYF. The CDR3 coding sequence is TGTGCCAGCAGAACCAGGGCAGGTGAACACTACGAGCAGTACTTC.

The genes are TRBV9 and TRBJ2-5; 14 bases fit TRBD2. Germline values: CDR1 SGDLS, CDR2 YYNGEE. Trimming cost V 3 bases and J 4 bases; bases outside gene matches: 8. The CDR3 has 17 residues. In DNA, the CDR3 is TGTGCCAGCAGCGCGGATTGGGGGACTAGCGGGAGAGAGACCCAGTACTTC. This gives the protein CASSADWGTSGRETQYF. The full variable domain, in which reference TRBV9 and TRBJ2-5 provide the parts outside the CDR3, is DSGVTQTPKHLITATGQRVTLRCSPRSGDLSVYWYQQSLDQGLQFLIQYYNGEERAKGNILERFSAQQFPDLHSELNLSSLELGDSALYFCASSADWGTSGRETQYFGPGTRLLVL.

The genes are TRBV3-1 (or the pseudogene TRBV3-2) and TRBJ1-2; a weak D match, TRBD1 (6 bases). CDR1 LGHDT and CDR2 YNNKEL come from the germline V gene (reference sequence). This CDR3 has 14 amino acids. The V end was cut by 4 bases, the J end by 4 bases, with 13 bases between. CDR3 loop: CASSLTQGGYGYTF. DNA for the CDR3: TGTGCCAGCAGCCTGACACAGGGAGGCTATGGCTACACCTTC.

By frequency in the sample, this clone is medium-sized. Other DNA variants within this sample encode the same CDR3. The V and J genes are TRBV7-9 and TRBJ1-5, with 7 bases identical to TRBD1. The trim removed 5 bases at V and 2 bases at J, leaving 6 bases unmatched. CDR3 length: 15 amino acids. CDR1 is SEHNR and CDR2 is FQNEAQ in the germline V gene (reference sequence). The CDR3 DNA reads TGTGCCAGCAGCCGACAGGGTATGGGCAATCAGCCCCAGCATTTT. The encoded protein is CASSRQGMGNQPQHF.

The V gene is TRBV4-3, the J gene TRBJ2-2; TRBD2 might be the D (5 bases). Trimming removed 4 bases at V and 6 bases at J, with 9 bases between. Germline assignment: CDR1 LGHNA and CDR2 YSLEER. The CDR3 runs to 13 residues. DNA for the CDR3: TGCGCCAGCAGCCTCCGGGGAGCCGGGGAGCTGTTTTTT. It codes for CASSLRGAGELFF.

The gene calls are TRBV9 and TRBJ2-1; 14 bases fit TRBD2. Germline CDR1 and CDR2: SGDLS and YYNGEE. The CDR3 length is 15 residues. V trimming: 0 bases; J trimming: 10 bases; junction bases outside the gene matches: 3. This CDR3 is CASSVGLAGGLEQFF. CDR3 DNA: TGTGCCAGCAGCGTAGGACTAGCGGGGGGGCTAGAGCAGTTCTTC.

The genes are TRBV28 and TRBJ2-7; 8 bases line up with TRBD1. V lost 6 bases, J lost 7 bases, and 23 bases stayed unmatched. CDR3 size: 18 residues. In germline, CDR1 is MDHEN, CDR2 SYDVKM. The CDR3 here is CASSPSGLGRQGAGEQYF. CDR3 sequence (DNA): TGTGCCAGCAGCCCCTCCGGATTAGGGCGGCAGGGGGCAGGGGAGCAGTACTTC.

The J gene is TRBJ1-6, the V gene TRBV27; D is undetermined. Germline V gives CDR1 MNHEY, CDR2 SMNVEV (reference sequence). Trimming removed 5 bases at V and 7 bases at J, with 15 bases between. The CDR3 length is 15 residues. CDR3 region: CASSLRSGGNSPLHF. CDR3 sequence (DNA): TGTGCCAGCAGTCTAAGATCCGGTGGCAATTCACCCCTCCACTTT.

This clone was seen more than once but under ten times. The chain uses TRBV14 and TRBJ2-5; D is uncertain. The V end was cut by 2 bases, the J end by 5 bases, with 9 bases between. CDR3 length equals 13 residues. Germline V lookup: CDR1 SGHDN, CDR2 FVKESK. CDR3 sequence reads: CASSQHVRETQYF. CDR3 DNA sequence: TGTGCCAGCAGCCAACACGTGCGGGAGACCCAGTACTTC.

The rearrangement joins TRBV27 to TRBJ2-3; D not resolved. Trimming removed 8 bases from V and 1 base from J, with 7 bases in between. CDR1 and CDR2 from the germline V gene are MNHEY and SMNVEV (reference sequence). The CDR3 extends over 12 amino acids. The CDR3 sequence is CASSAGTDTQYF. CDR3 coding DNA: TGTGCCAGCTCAGCAGGCACAGATACGCAGTATTTT.

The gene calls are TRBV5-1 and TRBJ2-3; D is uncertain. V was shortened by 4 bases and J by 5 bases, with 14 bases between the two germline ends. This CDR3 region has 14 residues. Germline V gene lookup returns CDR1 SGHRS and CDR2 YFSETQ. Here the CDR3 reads CASSLSVPQDTQYF. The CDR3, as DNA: TGCGCCAGCAGCCTGTCGGTACCCCAAGATACGCAGTATTTT. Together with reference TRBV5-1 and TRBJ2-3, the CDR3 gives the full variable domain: KAGVTQTPRYLIKTRGQQVTLSCSPISGHRSVSWYQQTPGQGLQFLFEYFSETQRNKGNFPGRFSGRQFSNSRSEMNVSTLELGDSALYLCASSLSVPQDTQYFGPGTRLTVL.

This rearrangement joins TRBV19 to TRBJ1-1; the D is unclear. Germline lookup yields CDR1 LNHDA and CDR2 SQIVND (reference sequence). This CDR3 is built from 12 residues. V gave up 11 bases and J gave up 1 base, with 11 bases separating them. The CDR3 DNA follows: TGTGCCTGTCGGACGGGGAACACTGAAGCTTTCTTT. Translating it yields CACRTGNTEAFF.

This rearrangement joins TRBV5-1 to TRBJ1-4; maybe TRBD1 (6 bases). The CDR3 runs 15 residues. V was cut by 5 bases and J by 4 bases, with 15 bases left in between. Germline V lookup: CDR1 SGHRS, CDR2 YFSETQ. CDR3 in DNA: TGCGCCAGCAGGGACACAGGGTTGGGTAATGAAAAACTGTTTTTT. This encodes CASRDTGLGNEKLFF.

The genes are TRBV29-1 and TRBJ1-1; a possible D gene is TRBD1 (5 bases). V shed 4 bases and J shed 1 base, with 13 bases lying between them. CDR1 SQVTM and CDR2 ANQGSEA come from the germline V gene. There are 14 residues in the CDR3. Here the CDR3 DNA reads TGCAGCGTTGTCCTCGGGGCTGGGAACACTGAAGCTTTCTTT. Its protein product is CSVVLGAGNTEAFF.